Detailed here is one T cell receptor (beta chain). What this receptor recognizes is not known. No base quality values were provided; no much bigger clone lies one nucleotide off. Healthy HIV-negative adults with no recently reported acute infections or vaccinations were included as donors. Every donor was a Caucasian adult residing in Nashville, Tennessee, USA. Magnetic negative selection was used to enrich CD4+ T cells, after which naive cells were positively selected on CD45RA and the negative fraction became the memory subset. Blood was collected by leukapheresis, and PBMCs were isolated by Ficoll-Histopaque density gradient centrifugation and then cryopreserved in liquid nitrogen vapor phase. Purity and quantity of every magnetically sorted T cell population were checked by analytical flow cytometry. Each sorted fraction had its genomic DNA isolated and then quantified by UV absorbance on a Nanodrop 2000c.

This record belongs to a study of shared clonotypes between healthy human individuals (dated by TCRdb to 2019 to 2021). Context from the whole study: A couple of women and a few men aged 18 to 49 years were included in the cohort. For each donor, CD4 naive and CD4 memory were each run on three plates, CD8 naive on two plates, and CD8 memory on one plate. To estimate repertoire size and how much clonotypes are shared between individuals, the study performed deep sequencing of blood TCR repertoires from about 5 healthy adults. Libraries were prepared and TCR repertoires were sequenced by different laboratories using diverse techniques, in order to increase sequencing depth and limit assay-specific biases. Between about 0.94 and 8.9 billion PBMCs per donor were obtained by leukapheresis. Findings and caveats that apply to the study as a whole: Naive subsets generally had larger estimated clonotype richness than memory subsets did. Rarefaction of sorted-subset datasets indicated incomplete sequencing despite the large sequencing depth. Pairwise subsampling led to the expectation that sequencing depth would affect the degree of clonotype sharing among donors. Compared with non-shared clonotypes, clonotypes shared by all four sorted-subset donors had higher generation probabilities. The genetic and exposure-history diversity represented was limited by the small number of donors. When four donors were compared, the shared fraction of clonotypes was 5% to 6.5% for naive CD4, about 4% for naive CD8, 2% to 2.5% for memory CD4, and less than 0.5% for memory CD8. Only blood was sampled, and tissue TCR repertoires likely differ from those in blood.

V is shortened by 8 bases, J by 1 base, and the region joining them spans 11 bases. CDR1 is given as ENHRY and CDR2 as SYGVKD, both from the germline V gene. Measured from the cysteine to the phenylalanine, the CDR3 is 13 residues long. The only DNA kept is the CDR3, 39 bases in frame from the first base. TCR CDR3 regions were amplified from genomic DNA by multiplex PCR using the deep immunoSEQ assay. Extracted genomic DNA from each cell subset was distributed evenly across all wells of several immunoSEQ 96-well plates, and each plate was treated as a replicate. For sorted subsets, each replicate PCR was loaded with approximately 0.2 ug genomic DNA, equivalent to 25,000 to 30,000 T cell genomes. Purified libraries were quantified with a Qubit 3.0 fluorometer, sized on a Bioanalyzer 2100, and re-quantified with the KAPA Library Quantification kit. Each immunoSEQ 96-well plate was sequenced on its own single-read 150-cycle Illumina NextSeq 550 flow cell. In the paper's pipeline: Because the immunoSEQ output included only junctional sequences and no quality scores, the filtering could not be the same as the filtering used for full-length reads. To assign V/J genes and CDR3, sequences were annotated against IMGT germline references using PyIR, a Python wrapper for IgBLAST v1.9. Reads were filtered out if the reads had weak V/J assignments (E-value above 1e-6), no CDR3, stop codons, out-of-frame junctions, or ambiguous translated residues. V3J clonotypes were defined as sequences sharing the same inferred V gene, J gene, and CDR3 amino acid sequence. To compute the percentage overlap between repertoires, the number of shared unique clonotypes was divided by the size of the smaller repertoire. Repertoire richness was assessed with RTK rarefaction, the Chao1 estimator, and Recon v2.1 estimates of unobserved clonotypes. OLGA was used to compute generation probabilities for all TCRbeta clonotypes that the gDNA method yielded from a handful of donors. The table was pulled from immuneACCESS by TCRdb, which kept in-frame rearrangements only. Such tables lose some clones; where checked, under half of the loss comes from unresolved V genes, and the rest has no known cause. That table furnishes V, J and clone size, whereas the DNA furnished D and trimming. Present in this sample are about a million clones, around three quarters of which were seen just once. Of the sample, 1.5% is held by the ten largest clones.

The sequence came from a man younger than 35 in good health. This sequence uses TRBV10-3 and TRBJ1-1; the best D guess is TRBD1, with 6 bases matching. Material for sequencing was memory CD4+ T cells sorted from blood. What this sample's cell subset or site label stands for: CD45RA-negative fraction. The nucleotide sequence reads as follows: TGTGCCATCGGCGGGGGGGCGAACACTGAAGCTTTCTTT. This encodes CAIGGGANTEAFF.